The rows below give T cell receptor beta chains drawn from one sample of a study of shared clonotypes between healthy human individuals. This table comes from immunoSEQ multiplex PCR, and its TCRdb copy is limited to in-frame clones, with some not included. The sample records 2 million to 3 million clones, 85% to 95% being singletons. Material: naive CD4+ T cells sorted from blood. The receptor set was obtained from a man in his late teens or twenties in good health. Both conserved end residues are part of each CDR3. Each record gives: clone size, J gene, V gene, D gene, CDR3 protein, CDR3 DNA. D genes are given only for firm matches. Clone size is stated in some rows and not others, as once, few, many or a class when expanded.

size: -; J: TRBJ1-6; V: TRBV10-3; D: -; CDR3: CAISVAGNSPLHF; DNA: TGTGCCATCAGTGTGGCAGGTAATTCACCCCTCCACTTT
size: -; J: TRBJ2-5; V: TRBV2; D: -; CDR3: CASDLLRVGGGQKTQYF; DNA: TGTGCCAGCGACCTGCTTAGAGTCGGAGGAGGGCAAAAGACCCAGTACTTC
size: -; J: TRBJ1-2; V: TRBV18; D: -; CDR3: CASSPEQGYGYTF; DNA: TGTGCCAGCTCACCCGAGCAGGGCTATGGCTACACCTTC
size: -; J: TRBJ2-7; V: TRBV6-6; D: -; CDR3: CASNGQTYSYEQYF; DNA: TGTGCCAGCAATGGACAGACTTACTCCTACGAGCAGTACTTC
size: -; J: TRBJ2-5; V: TRBV5-1; D: TRBD2; CDR3: CASSFSGGARETQYF; DNA: TGCGCCAGCAGCTTTAGCGGGGGGGCCCGGGAGACCCAGTACTTC
size: -; J: TRBJ2-7; V: TRBV6-6; D: TRBD1; CDR3: CASSYRAGQGSEQYF; DNA: TGTGCCAGCAGTTACCGGGCGGGACAGGGGAGCGAGCAGTACTTC
size: -; J: TRBJ1-1; V: TRBV4-1; D: -; CDR3: CASSQEGGTEAFF; DNA: TGCGCCAGCAGCCAAGAGGGCGGGACTGAAGCTTTCTTT
size: -; J: TRBJ2-7; V: TRBV19; D: TRBD1; CDR3: CASRLTGTYEQYF; DNA: TGTGCCAGTAGGTTGACAGGGACCTACGAGCAGTACTTC
size: -; J: TRBJ2-2; V: TRBV7-6; D: TRBD1; CDR3: CASSPDLIGQGYFSAGELFF; DNA: TGTGCCAGCAGCCCGGACCTAATCGGACAGGGTTATTTTTCTGCCGGGGAGCTGTTTTTT
size: once; J: TRBJ1-6; V: TRBV5-1; D: TRBD1; CDR3: CASSSGQGSMENSPLHF; DNA: TGCGCCAGCAGCTCAGGACAGGGGTCAATGGAGAATTCACCCCTCCACTTT
size: once; J: TRBJ2-1; V: TRBV10-3; D: -; CDR3: CAISSSGTLSYNEQFF; DNA: TGTGCCATCAGTTCGTCCGGGACTTTATCCTACAATGAGCAGTTCTTC
size: -; J: TRBJ1-2; V: TRBV30; D: -; CDR3: CAWSPRTVPDGYTF; DNA: TGTGCCTGGAGTCCTAGGACGGTGCCTGATGGCTACACCTTC
size: -; J: TRBJ1-1; V: TRBV28; D: -; CDR3: CASSSHGKRNTEAFF; DNA: TGTGCCAGCAGTTCCCACGGGAAGAGGAACACTGAAGCTTTCTTT
size: -; J: TRBJ2-5; V: TRBV7-2; D: TRBD2; CDR3: CASSLGLAGGAYQETQYF; DNA: TGTGCCAGCAGCTTAGGACTAGCGGGCGGAGCGTACCAAGAGACCCAGTACTTC
size: -; J: TRBJ1-5; V: TRBV27; D: TRBD1; CDR3: CASGSGTGGNQPQHF; DNA: TGTGCCAGCGGATCCGGGACAGGGGGGAATCAGCCCCAGCATTTT
size: -; J: TRBJ2-1; V: TRBV10-3; D: TRBD2; CDR3: CAIRKAGADNEQFF; DNA: TGTGCCATCAGAAAAGCGGGAGCGGACAATGAGCAGTTCTTC
size: -; J: TRBJ2-5; V: TRBV6-4; D: -; CDR3: CASSSEEGETQYF; DNA: TGTGCCAGCAGTTCCGAAGAGGGGGAGACCCAGTACTTC
size: -; J: TRBJ2-7; V: TRBV5-5; D: -; CDR3: CASSFTTLYEQYF; DNA: TGTGCCAGCAGCTTCACTACCCTATACGAGCAGTACTTC
size: -; J: TRBJ1-2; V: TRBV7-9; D: -; CDR3: CASSTTRTENYGYTF; DNA: TGTGCCAGCAGCACCACGAGGACAGAGAACTATGGCTACACCTTC
size: -; J: TRBJ2-2; V: TRBV19; D: -; CDR3: CASKRMSGSNTGELFF; DNA: TGTGCCAGTAAACGAATGTCAGGCTCGAACACCGGGGAGCTGTTTTTT
size: once; J: TRBJ2-1; V: TRBV7-3; D: -; CDR3: CASSSQGGDNEQFF; DNA: TGTGCCAGCAGCTCCCAAGGGGGGGACAATGAGCAGTTCTTC
size: -; J: TRBJ1-2; V: TRBV7-9; D: TRBD1; CDR3: CASSQDRQGYTF; DNA: TGTGCCAGCAGCCAGGACAGGCAGGGCTACACCTTC
size: -; J: TRBJ1-6; V: TRBV11-2; D: -; CDR3: CASSHDGVYNSPLHF; DNA: TGTGCCAGCAGCCATGACGGGGTCTATAATTCACCCCTCCACTTT
size: -; J: TRBJ2-2; V: TRBV5-1; D: -; CDR3: CASSLWFTTGELFF; DNA: TGCGCCAGCAGCTTGTGGTTTACTACCGGGGAGCTGTTTTTT
size: once; J: TRBJ1-1; V: TRBV6-5; D: TRBD1; CDR3: CASSLHRGGNTEAFF; DNA: TGTGCCAGCAGTCTCCACAGGGGTGGGAACACTGAAGCTTTCTTT
size: -; J: TRBJ1-2; V: TRBV4-3; D: TRBD1; CDR3: CASSQGLGTGNYGYTF; DNA: TGCGCCAGCAGCCAAGGACTAGGGACAGGAAACTATGGCTACACCTTC
size: -; J: TRBJ1-6; V: TRBV30; D: -; CDR3: CAWRSGTHNSPLHF; DNA: TGTGCCTGGAGATCCGGGACACATAATTCACCCCTCCACTTT
size: -; J: TRBJ2-5; V: TRBV5-4; D: TRBD2; CDR3: CASTTGGRGQETQYF; DNA: TGTGCCAGCACCACGGGAGGGCGGGGCCAAGAGACCCAGTACTTC
size: -; J: TRBJ2-1; V: TRBV10-3; D: -; CDR3: CAIRGVVGEQFF; DNA: TGTGCCATCAGGGGGGTAGTCGGAGAGCAGTTCTTC
size: -; J: TRBJ2-7; V: TRBV27; D: -; CDR3: CASSFVGSSYEQYF; DNA: TGTGCCAGCAGTTTTGTCGGGAGCTCCTACGAGCAGTACTTC
size: -; J: TRBJ1-5; V: TRBV19; D: TRBD1; CDR3: CASSETGEGRQPQHF; DNA: TGTGCCAGTAGTGAGACAGGGGAAGGAAGACAGCCCCAGCATTTT
size: -; J: TRBJ2-3; V: TRBV7-3; D: -; CDR3: CASSLGLSPRDTQYF; DNA: TGTGCCAGCAGCCTGGGACTCAGTCCTAGGGATACGCAGTATTTT
size: -; J: TRBJ2-7; V: TRBV11-2; D: TRBD1; CDR3: CASSLGSTGVLYEQYF; DNA: TGTGCCAGCAGCTTAGGATCGACAGGGGTGCTCTACGAGCAGTACTTC
size: -; J: TRBJ2-5; V: TRBV18; D: TRBD1; CDR3: CASSPIGQAQATQYF; DNA: TGTGCCAGCTCACCGATTGGACAGGCCCAGGCGACCCAGTACTTC
size: -; J: TRBJ2-3; V: TRBV18; D: TRBD2; CDR3: CASSPPLTSVSGTDTQYF; DNA: TGTGCCAGCTCACCACCCCTTACTAGCGTCTCGGGCACAGATACGCAGTATTTT
size: -; J: TRBJ2-2; V: TRBV9; D: -; CDR3: CASSPPPLAHTGELFF; DNA: TGTGCCAGCAGCCCCCCCCCTCTAGCCCACACCGGGGAGCTGTTTTTT
size: -; J: TRBJ2-5; V: TRBV6-1; D: -; CDR3: CASSEVQAGHQETQYF; DNA: TGTGCCAGCAGTGAAGTGCAGGCAGGTCACCAAGAGACCCAGTACTTC